A selection of T cell receptor beta chains follows, all from one sample in a study of regulatory T cells in long-lasting Graves disease. Each CDR3 protein gets one entry after TCRdb re-called the multiplex PCR reads with MiXCR. This table has approximately 300,000 distinct CDR3 sequences, 18% appearing once. The source material was peripheral blood mononuclear cells (PBMCs), sampled at new diagnosis, from a patient treated with antithyroid drugs. These receptors originate from a female donor with Graves disease. The CDR3 runs from the conserved cysteine through the conserved F or W. Fields, in order: V gene, clone size, CDR3 length, D gene, J gene, CDR3 protein, CDR3 DNA. The D gene is left open where the match is weak. Only part of the rows carry a size: once, few, many, or a class if the clone is expanded.

v_gene: TRBV12-3/TRBV12-4; abundance: many; len: 15; d_gene: TRBD2; j_gene: TRBJ2-1; CDR3aa: CASLGGRGSYNEQFF; CDR3nt: TGTGCCAGCCTCGGCGGGAGAGGGTCCTACAATGAGCAGTTCTTC
v_gene: TRBV19; abundance: many; len: 19; d_gene: TRBD2; j_gene: TRBJ2-1; CDR3aa: CASSPLLAGGPRAYNEQFF; CDR3nt: TGTGCCAGTAGTCCTTTGCTAGCGGGAGGGCCTAGGGCCTACAATGAGCAGTTCTTC
v_gene: TRBV7-6; abundance: .; len: 14; d_gene: TRBD1; j_gene: TRBJ1-1; CDR3aa: CASSAEGAYTEAFF; CDR3nt: TGTGCCAGCAGCGCCGAGGGGGCTTACACTGAAGCTTTCTTT
v_gene: TRBV20-1; abundance: many; len: 11; d_gene: .; j_gene: TRBJ1-2; CDR3aa: CSARDDYGYTF; CDR3nt: TGCAGTGCTAGGGATGACTATGGCTACACCTTC
v_gene: TRBV27; abundance: many; len: 16; d_gene: .; j_gene: TRBJ2-3; CDR3aa: CASSLLQGRFTDTQYF; CDR3nt: TGTGCCAGCAGTTTATTGCAGGGCCGGTTTACAGATACGCAGTATTTT
v_gene: TRBV20-1; abundance: .; len: 14; d_gene: .; j_gene: TRBJ1-1; CDR3aa: CSAVGGTMNTEAFF; CDR3nt: TGCAGTGCTGTTGGCGGAACGATGAACACTGAAGCTTTCTTT
v_gene: TRBV28; abundance: many; len: 16; d_gene: TRBD2; j_gene: TRBJ2-1; CDR3aa: CASSLDAGGTYNEQFF; CDR3nt: TGTGCCAGCAGTTTAGACGCGGGAGGGACCTACAATGAGCAGTTCTTC
v_gene: TRBV5-1; abundance: many; len: 19; d_gene: .; j_gene: TRBJ2-3; CDR3aa: CASSPASVGSPWGTDTQYF; CDR3nt: TGCGCCAGCAGTCCTGCTAGCGTTGGGTCCCCCTGGGGCACAGATACGCAGTATTTT
v_gene: TRBV29-1; abundance: .; len: 14; d_gene: TRBD2; j_gene: TRBJ2-7; CDR3aa: CSVEGLAGSYEQYF; CDR3nt: TGCAGCGTTGAAGGGCTAGCGGGAAGTTACGAGCAGTACTTC
v_gene: TRBV6-1; abundance: few; len: 15; d_gene: .; j_gene: TRBJ2-7; CDR3aa: CASSEPRVGTYEQYF; CDR3nt: TGTGCCAGCAGTGAACCTCGGGTTGGGACTTACGAGCAGTACTTC
v_gene: TRBV11-2; abundance: once; len: 14; d_gene: .; j_gene: TRBJ2-7; CDR3aa: CASSPPIGPYEQYF; CDR3nt: TGTGCCAGCAGCCCCCCTATAGGCCCCTACGAGCAGTACTTC
v_gene: TRBV10-3; abundance: many; len: 14; d_gene: .; j_gene: TRBJ1-6; CDR3aa: CAISETARHSPLHF; CDR3nt: TGTGCCATCAGTGAAACAGCCAGGCATTCACCCCTCCACTTT
v_gene: TRBV5-1; abundance: .; len: 14; d_gene: .; j_gene: TRBJ1-3; CDR3aa: CASSLLQGGNTIYF; CDR3nt: TGCGCCAGCAGCTTGCTGCAGGGTGGAAACACCATATATTTT
v_gene: TRBV7-2; abundance: many; len: 14; d_gene: .; j_gene: TRBJ1-1; CDR3aa: CASSWTVPNTEAFF; CDR3nt: TGTGCCAGCAGCTGGACAGTGCCGAACACTGAAGCTTTCTTT
v_gene: TRBV25-1; abundance: many; len: 22; d_gene: TRBD2; j_gene: TRBJ2-3; CDR3aa: CASSAPVGGGRASVRGGDTQYF; CDR3nt: TGTGCCAGCAGCGCTCCTGTGGGAGGCGGGAGGGCCTCGGTCCGTGGTGGAGATACGCAGTATTTT
v_gene: TRBV30; abundance: .; len: 15; d_gene: TRBD1; j_gene: TRBJ2-7; CDR3aa: CAWSLVGTGTREQYF; CDR3nt: TGTGCCTGGAGTCTAGTAGGGACAGGCACCCGGGAGCAGTACTTC
v_gene: TRBV7-9; abundance: .; len: 15; d_gene: TRBD2; j_gene: TRBJ2-2; CDR3aa: CASSFSGSLSGELFF; CDR3nt: TGTGCCAGCAGCTTCAGCGGGAGCTTGTCCGGGGAGCTGTTTTTT
v_gene: TRBV3-1; abundance: few; len: 15; d_gene: .; j_gene: TRBJ2-7; CDR3aa: CASSQPSETTYEQYF; CDR3nt: TGTGCCAGCAGCCAACCTAGCGAAACCACCTACGAGCAGTACTTC
v_gene: TRBV29-1; abundance: few; len: 12; d_gene: .; j_gene: TRBJ1-2; CDR3aa: CSVEDTAYGYTF; CDR3nt: TGCAGCGTTGAAGATACAGCCTATGGCTACACCTTC
v_gene: TRBV4-1; abundance: many; len: 14; d_gene: .; j_gene: TRBJ1-6; CDR3aa: CASSQGERNSPLHF; CDR3nt: TGCGCCAGCAGCCAAGGGGAGCGCAATTCACCCCTCCACTTT
v_gene: TRBV12-3/TRBV12-4; abundance: many; len: 12; d_gene: TRBD2; j_gene: TRBJ2-5; CDR3aa: CASSSGGETQYF; CDR3nt: TGTGCCAGCAGCTCGGGGGGGGAGACCCAGTACTTC
v_gene: TRBV12-3/TRBV12-4; abundance: many; len: 13; d_gene: .; j_gene: TRBJ1-4; CDR3aa: CASSQRAGGKLFF; CDR3nt: TGTGCCAGCAGCCAGCGCGCTGGGGGAAAACTGTTTTTT
v_gene: TRBV7-9; abundance: few; len: 16; d_gene: TRBD1; j_gene: TRBJ2-2; CDR3aa: CASSSEWGQRSGELFF; CDR3nt: TGCGCCAGCAGCTCGGAATGGGGACAGAGATCCGGGGAGCTGTTTTTT
v_gene: TRBV11-2; abundance: many; len: 12; d_gene: .; j_gene: TRBJ2-7; CDR3aa: CASSELSYEQYF; CDR3nt: TGTGCCAGCAGCGAACTCTCCTACGAGCAGTACTTC
v_gene: TRBV28; abundance: many; len: 14; d_gene: .; j_gene: TRBJ2-5; CDR3aa: CASSLEGIQETQYF; CDR3nt: TGTGCCAGCAGTTTAGAAGGAATCCAAGAGACCCAGTACTTC
v_gene: TRBV4-1; abundance: many; len: 16; d_gene: TRBD2; j_gene: TRBJ2-1; CDR3aa: CASSQVGGRYYNEQFF; CDR3nt: TGCGCCAGCAGCCAGGTGGGCGGGAGATACTACAATGAGCAGTTCTTC
v_gene: TRBV5-1; abundance: .; len: 15; d_gene: TRBD2; j_gene: TRBJ2-7; CDR3aa: CASSLGASGFNEQYF; CDR3nt: TGCGCCAGCAGCTTGGGGGCTAGCGGGTTCAACGAGCAGTACTTC